This TCR beta chain is drawn from a study of cytotoxic CD8 clonotypes in ibrutinib-treated CLL. The ends were cut back, 1 base at V and 4 bases at J, with 5 bases in the middle. Germline-derived CDR1 and CDR2 are KGHSH and LQKENI. CDR3 size: 13 residues. Comments on this clone: What it binds is unknown.

The authors obtained about 1.9 micrograms of genomic DNA from cryopreserved PBMCs for TCR beta libraries. General study findings and limits: Public clonotypes showed up rarely, and on treatment they shrank or held steady. Samples from sustained-remission and progressing patients were taken at different times. Pretreatment clonality was elevated relative to age-matched healthy donors and paralleled circulating CD8+ T-cell counts.

Some clones are missing from TCRdb's copy, which holds only in-frame ones; the method was immunoSEQ multiplex PCR. The sample shows 150,000 to 250,000 clones, over 60% of them seen only once. This clonotype was sampled from a human donor with chronic lymphocytic leukemia. The sample here was PBMCs, taken after 24 months of ibrutinib treatment. This chain links TRBV18 with TRBJ1-5; D unresolved. DNA for the CDR3: TGTGCCAGCTCACCACAGGGTAATCAGCCCCAGCATTTT. Encoded protein: CASSPQGNQPQHF.